The 24 T cell receptor beta chains below come from one sample, sequenced in a study of T and B cells in COVID-19 patients. Blood genomic DNA input for TRB amplification was 250-500 ng. Multiplex PCR with BIOMED2 TRB-A/B primer pools amplified TRB rearrangements. TCRdb independently ran MiXCR on the multiplex PCR reads; one entry per CDR3 protein. The table includes 20,000 to 25,000 distinct CDR3 sequences, roughly 29% detected once. Sequenced material: blood. The receptors here all came from a human donor who had recovered from COVID-19.

The table lists this clonotype with many counts. The gene calls are TRBV12-3 or TRBV12-4 and TRBJ2-3; D is unclear. V shed 5 bases and J shed 4 bases, with 19 bases lying between them. CDR3 size: 16 residues. CDR3 in DNA: TGTGCCAGCAGTCCTTCTGCCCTGAGCGTTGCAGATACGCAGTATTTT. It translates to CASSPSALSVADTQYF.

This clonotype was observed a few times. The V and J genes are TRBV12-3 or TRBV12-4 and TRBJ2-1; 9 bases line up with TRBD2. This CDR3 comprises 14 residues. The trim removed 7 bases at V and 8 bases at J, leaving 9 bases unmatched. The CDR3 sequence is CASTLLAGEYEQFF. The CDR3 bases are TGTGCCAGCACTCTCTTAGCGGGGGAGTATGAGCAGTTCTTC.

This clonotype appeared many times. The V call is TRBV18, the J call TRBJ1-4; no definite D call. The CDR3 is 13 amino acids. Germline lookup yields CDR1 KGHSH and CDR2 LQKENI. V was shortened by 8 bases and J by 2 bases, with 9 bases between the two germline ends. The CDR3 coding sequence is TGTGCCAGCCTGGCGGGGACTAATGAAAAACTGTTTTTT. Protein sequence: CASLAGTNEKLFF.

This clonotype was picked up a small number of times. The chain employs TRBV18 and TRBJ1-5, with D perhaps TRBD1 (5 bases). This CDR3 is 13 amino acids long. V was cut by 4 bases and J by 7 bases, with 11 bases left in between. Germline CDR1 reads KGHSH; CDR2 reads LQKENI. The CDR3 region is CASSLAGKQPQHF. The CDR3 DNA reads TGTGCCAGCTCACTGGCAGGGAAGCAGCCCCAGCATTTT.

In its sample, this clonotype was seen a few times. The CDR3 DNA is TGTGCCAGCAGTGAGGCCCCCGGGACCTGTCTGTTTTTT. It yields the protein CASSEAPGTCLFF. This sequence joins TRBV6-1 and TRBJ1-4; D possibly corresponds to TRBD1 (5 bases). The CDR3 is 13 amino acids. The V and J ends lost 3 bases and 14 bases respectively, with 16 bases between them. Germline V gives CDR1 MNHNS, CDR2 SASEGT.

This clonotype was recorded only once. V usage is TRBV19 and J usage is TRBJ2-2, with D perhaps matching TRBD1 (6 bases). Germline loops: CDR1 LNHDA, CDR2 SQIVND (reference sequence). This CDR3 contains 14 residues. The chain's CDR3 is CVSSIKGGTGELFF. The CDR3 bases are TGTGTTAGTAGTATAAAAGGGGGCACCGGGGAGCTGTTTTTT.

In this sample, this clonotype turned up many times. The chain combines TRBV6-5 with TRBJ1-6; D possibly corresponds to TRBD1 (5 bases). This CDR3 comprises 15 residues. With 2 bases removed from V and 8 bases from J, the gap between germline ends came to 13 bases. Germline-derived CDR1 and CDR2 are MNHEY and SVGAGI. The CDR3 DNA reads TGTGCCAGCAGTTACCGGGGAGGGGCCTATTCACCCCTCCACTTT. Translating gives CASSYRGGAYSPLHF.

The chain links TRBV5-1 to TRBJ2-7, with D possibly TRBD1 on 6 matching bases. The CDR3 extends over 14 amino acids. V lost 4 bases to trimming and J lost 3 bases, with 14 bases between them. Germline loops: CDR1 SGHRS, CDR2 YFSETQ. CDR3 DNA sequence: TGCGCCAGCAGCGCTGGACAGTGGGGCTACGAGCAGTACTTC. Its protein is CASSAGQWGYEQYF.

The rearrangement joins TRBV4-2 to TRBJ2-7; D remains ambiguous. Germline V lookup: CDR1 LGHNA, CDR2 YNFKEQ. V lost 4 bases to trimming and J lost 9 bases, with 19 bases between them. The CDR3 is made up of 14 amino acids. This chain's CDR3 is CASSLGGVTVRQYF. For the CDR3, the DNA is TGTGCCAGCAGCCTGGGTGGGGTGACGGTAAGGCAGTACTTC.

The table lists this clonotype with a few counts. The V gene is TRBV30, the J gene TRBJ1-6; D is unresolved. Germline CDR1 and CDR2: GTSNPN and SVGIG (reference sequence). V dropped 2 bases and J dropped 6 bases, with 2 bases sitting between them. There are 11 residues in the CDR3. The CDR3 protein is CAWSLNSPLHF. CDR3 DNA sequence: TGTGCCTGGAGTCTTAATTCACCCCTCCACTTT.

This clonotype was picked up many times. The V and J genes are TRBV27 and TRBJ2-3, with a tentative D call TRBD2 (5 bases). Germline V gene sequence: CDR1 MNHEY, CDR2 SMNVEV (reference sequence). The CDR3 loop spans 13 amino acids. The ends were cut back, 6 bases at V and 9 bases at J, with 16 bases in the middle. CDR3 protein: CASRTLAQITQYF. The CDR3 DNA reads as TGTGCCAGCAGAACCCTAGCACAGATCACGCAGTATTTT.

V gene TRBV28 combines with J gene TRBJ2-7; the match to TRBD1 covers 8 bases. Germline assignment: CDR1 MDHEN and CDR2 SYDVKM. The CDR3 loop spans 15 amino acids. After removal of 2 bases from V and 6 bases from J, the junction contained 9 bases not matched to a gene. CDR3 DNA sequence: TGTGCCAGCAGTTTAACAAACAGGGGGGCAGGCGAGCAGTACTTC. It is translated as CASSLTNRGAGEQYF.

This clonotype was observed a handful of times. V is TRBV27 and J is TRBJ1-2; possible D gene TRBD1, 6 bases. CDR3 length equals 13 residues. Germline lookup yields CDR1 MNHEY and CDR2 SMNVEV (reference sequence). V was cut by 6 bases and J by 4 bases, with 12 bases left in between. In nucleotides, the CDR3 is TGTGCCAGCAGCCTTACAGGGACCTATGGCTACACCTTC. Amino acids: CASSLTGTYGYTF.

This chain joins TRBV18 and TRBJ1-5; D is undetermined. There are 16 residues in the CDR3. The germline CDR1 and CDR2 sequences are KGHSH and LQKENI. V was pared by 4 bases and J by 1 base, with 14 bases between. In nucleotides, the CDR3 is TGTGCCAGCTCACAACGTCTGGGAGGGAGCAATCAGCCCCAGCATTTT. Protein product: CASSQRLGGSNQPQHF.

This clonotype was observed a few times. The CDR3 DNA reads as TGTGCCAGCAGCTTAGCGGGCAGGGGCCGGGAACTGTTTTTT. Its translation: CASSLAGRGRELFF. This sequence joins TRBV7-2 and TRBJ1-4, with a possible D match to TRBD1 (6 bases). This CDR3 is 14 amino acids long. V was shortened by 0 bases and J by 12 bases, with 14 bases between the two germline ends. Germline V gene data show CDR1 as SGHTA and CDR2 as FQGNSA.

This chain links TRBV7-6 with TRBJ2-5, with a possible D match to TRBD2 (5 bases). V gave up 5 bases and J gave up 3 bases, with 10 bases separating them. The CDR3 is made up of 13 amino acids. Per the germline V gene, CDR1 is SGHVS and CDR2 is FNYEAQ. The CDR3 protein is CASSPGIKETQYF. The CDR3 DNA follows: TGTGCCAGCAGCCCCGGGATAAAAGAGACCCAGTACTTC.

The chain is built from TRBV12-5 and TRBJ1-5; TRBD1 aligns across 7 bases. V dropped 5 bases and J dropped 6; count of bases not matched to a gene: 7. From germline, CDR1 is LGHNT and CDR2 FRNRAP. This CDR3 spans 14 amino acids. CDR3 nucleotide sequence: TGTGCTAGTGGTGTACAGGGGTCAAGTCAGCCCCAGCATTTT. This sequence encodes CASGVQGSSQPQHF. The variable domain in full, completed from reference TRBV12-5 and TRBJ1-5, reads DARVTQTPRHKVTEMGQEVTMRCQPILGHNTVFWYRQTMMQGLELLAYFRNRAPLDDSGMPKDRFSAEMPDATLATLKIQPSEPRDSAVYFCASGVQGSSQPQHFGDGTRLSIL.

The chain joins TRBV5-4 to TRBJ2-7; unclear D gene. This CDR3 spans 13 amino acids. The V end lost 3 bases, the J end lost 3 bases, and 10 bases lay between the germline ends. Looked up from germline, CDR1 is SGHNT and CDR2 is YYREEE (reference sequence). The CDR3 coding sequence is TGTGCCAGCAGCTCGACATCGGACTACGAGCAGTACTTC. It translates to CASSSTSDYEQYF.

In this sample, this clonotype turned up a few times. This rearrangement joins TRBV11-3 to TRBJ1-3; D uncertain. Germline assignment: CDR1 SGHNT and CDR2 YENEEA. The CDR3 sequence is 13 residues long. V dropped 2 bases and J dropped 4 bases, with 6 bases sitting between them. CDR3: CASSLSEGNTIYF. The DNA of the CDR3 is TGTGCCAGCAGCTTAAGTGAGGGAAACACCATATATTTT.

The V and J genes are TRBV18 and TRBJ1-4, with 10 bases identical to TRBD1. Germline CDR1 is KGHSH and CDR2 is LQKENI. The CDR3 sequence is 14 residues long. The junction had 6 bases not matched to a gene; V was cut back by 6 bases and J by 8 bases. CDR3 in amino acids: CASSHGTGAEKLFF. As DNA, the CDR3 is TGTGCCAGCTCGCACGGGACAGGGGCAGAAAAACTGTTTTTT.

There are a few counts of this clonotype. The V and J genes are TRBV5-6 and TRBJ2-7; 7 bases line up with TRBD1. Germline V CDR1 and CDR2: SGHDT, YYEEEE. Trimming cost V 5 bases and J 0 bases; bases outside gene matches: 8. CDR3 length equals 15 residues. CDR3 loop: CASSLLQGFSYEQYF. The CDR3 nucleotides are TGTGCCAGCAGTCTCTTACAGGGGTTCTCCTACGAGCAGTACTTC. Looking up the rest from reference TRBV5-6 and TRBJ2-7 gives the full variable domain: DAGVTQSPTHLIKTRGQQVTLRCSPKSGHDTVSWYQQALGQGPQFIFQYYEEEERQRGNFPDRFSGHQFPNYSSELNVNALLLGDSALYLCASSLLQGFSYEQYFGPGTRLTVT.

This clonotype has just a few counts. The gene calls are TRBV6-2 or TRBV6-3 and TRBJ2-3, with TRBD2 identical over 9 bases. CDR1 and CDR2 from the germline V gene are MNHEY and SVGEGT. This CDR3 contains 17 residues. Losses at the gene ends were 5 bases for V and 3 bases for J; bases not matched to a gene: 12. In DNA, the CDR3 is TGTGCCAGCAGTACGCGGGGGCTAGCGGGGATTACAGATACGCAGTATTTT. Protein sequence: CASSTRGLAGITDTQYF.

This clonotype counts as medium-sized. V usage is TRBV19 and J usage is TRBJ2-2; 9 bases are a match to TRBD2. The germline CDR1 and CDR2 sequences are LNHDA and SQIVND (reference sequence). The CDR3 runs to 16 residues. Unmatched junction bases numbered 10, after V lost 4 bases and J lost 7 bases. CDR3 nucleotide sequence: TGTGCCAGTAGTAGTTTGGCGGGGGGGCCGGTCGGGGAGCTGTTTTTT. Amino acids: CASSSLAGGPVGELFF.

The chain recombines TRBV24-1 with TRBJ1-5; D may be TRBD1 (6 bases). Trimming took off 0 bases at V and 7 bases at J, with 9 bases between the two ends. The germline gives CDR1 KGHDR, CDR2 SFDVKD. The CDR3 has 14 residues. This chain's CDR3 is CATSDLGQRQPQHF. Here the CDR3 DNA reads TGTGCCACCAGTGATTTGGGACAGCGGCAGCCCCAGCATTTT.